The following is a TCR beta chain sequence with its context. Per germline, CDR1 GTSNPN and CDR2 SVGIG (reference sequence). The CDR3 has 13 amino acids. V was pared by 2 bases and J by 6 bases, with 7 bases of the junction left unmatched. The sample belongs to a study of blood T cell repertoires in COVID-19. At the level of the study: From the United States, Italy and Spain came samples of acute and convalescent COVID-19. PBMCs, B-cell-depleted T cells, or T cells were the source of the cDNA or gDNA that made up the material.

Ages ranged from roughly 18 to 100 years, with residence in 24 US areas. Per the original data handling: Estimation of nucleated cell counts relied on the amplification of reference gene primers. TCRdb's copy holds only in-frame clones and misses some; the assay was immunoSEQ multiplex PCR. Clone size and V and J calls were adopted from that table, with D and trimming inferred from the DNA. The sample records over 200,000 clones, about 90% being singletons. This receptor was obtained from a human donor in a cohort exposed to, infected with or recovered from COVID-19 (not recorded which). The donor label of this sample is uncertain. The source material was PBMCs or T cells enriched from blood (not recorded which). The genes are TRBV30 and TRBJ2-7, with 7 bases identical to TRBD1. CDR3: CAWSRGQAAEQYF. The CDR3 DNA reads as TGTGCCTGGAGTCGAGGACAGGCGGCCGAGCAGTACTTC.